The clone carrying this T cell receptor (beta chain) has only one observation. Antigen: not known. This specimen belongs to a study of shared clonotypes between healthy human individuals. The overall study: Sampling drew on donors who were two women and a few men aged 18 to 49.

Findings and caveats of the study: Rarefaction curves obtained for sorted subsets showed sequencing incomplete despite large depth. Sampling was confined to blood; repertoires within tissues likely differ.

Trimming removed 1 base at V and 3 bases at J, with 16 bases between. This CDR3 is built from 16 residues. Looked up from germline, CDR1 is SGHVS and CDR2 is FQNEAQ. Naive CD8 cells lacked CD45RO and underwent positive selection for CCR7, leaving out terminally differentiated effector memory CD45RA+ cells. Study processing details: Junction-only sequences produced by ImmunoSEQ had no quality scores, so filtering differed. Profiled with immunoSEQ multiplex PCR; TCRdb holds only in-frame clones, not every one. Clone size and the V and J calls come from that table; the DNA yielded D and trimming. The profile covers under 850,000 clones, with 85% to 95% appearing a single time and under 30% taken by the ten largest.

The sequence was obtained from a young man in good health. Sequenced: naive CD8+ T cells sorted from blood. V is TRBV7-8 and J is TRBJ2-7, with a weak D call TRBD2 (5 bases). As DNA, the CDR3 is TGTGCCAGCAGCTTAGTGGTCCCAGCAGAGGGCTACGAGCAGTACTTC. It encodes CASSLVVPAEGYEQYF.